Sequencing of this TCR beta chain was carried out in a study of T cell responses to AZD1222 COVID-19 vaccine (dated by TCRdb to 2020 to 2023). As for the study more broadly: A total of around 240 trial participants underwent TCR sequencing, of whom 207 received two doses of AZD1222 and about 25 received two doses of the MenACWY control vaccine. Trial participants were enrolled by age into 18-55, 56-69 and 70-plus year subgroups, with about 150, 28 and 57 TCR-sequenced participants respectively. General study outcomes and caveats: Participants were mostly white British and included more females than males, and it was suggested by the authors that clonal diversity may have been underestimated. Nearly half of unique spike-specific TCRs reportedly recognized epitopes outside regions mutated in the B.1.351 and B.1.1.7 variants. Conclusions about previously exposed vaccinees are limited, since just a handful of AZD1222 recipients were seropositive for SARS-CoV-2 at baseline. Because no day 14 peak-response samples were available, the repertoires could be characterized only after the peak T cell response. After two AZD1222 doses, spike-specific TCR breadth and depth were significantly higher than at day 0 and than in MenACWY recipients. In the small 56-69-year group, the increase in depth fell short of significance, most likely because of low power. Vaccine-associated CD4 TCRs spanned the whole spike protein, with dominant responses in regions 160-218 and 743-854.

The CDR3 regions of human TCRbeta chains were subjected to immunosequencing. For the original study's pipeline: Repertoire TCRs were matched against a reference library of SARS-CoV-2-specific TCRs generated with the MIRA antigen-specificity platform. Breadth was defined as the fraction of unique TCRs that were SARS-CoV-2-associated, and depth was defined as the fraction of total T cells that were SARS-CoV-2-associated. Each spike-specific TCR was assigned to its reactive spike region and to a CD4 or CD8 class using the MIRA data. Log10-transformed breadth and depth values were compared by one-way ANOVA with Sidak's multiple comparisons tests. TCRdb limited this immuneACCESS table to in-frame rearrangements with V and J called. A share of clones is missing; checked studies link under half to unresolved V genes, and the rest is unexplained. The DNA was the basis for D and trimming; V, J and clone size are from that table. The sample table records about 64,000 clones; approximately 90% of these occur just once. Approximately 6.3% of the sample belongs to the ten largest clones.

V lost 3 bases and J lost 2 bases, and the count of bases not matched to a germline gene is 5. Including cysteine and phenylalanine, the CDR3 has 15 amino acids. This entry keeps only the CDR3 DNA: 45 bases, framed from base 1. CDR1 and CDR2 (SGHKS, YYEKEE) derive from the germline V gene (reference sequence). Taken with the paper, the label for time point translates to: about 28 days (+/-7) after the second vaccine dose. This specimen's treatment or condition label, interpreted: meningococcal conjugate vaccine given as trial control. Vaccinee samples came from UK trials COV001 and COV002, including a single-blind randomized controlled phase 2/3 trial of AZD1222 (ChAdOx1 nCoV-19) in healthy adults. Trial participant PBMC samples were collected at day 0 and day 28 after the second dose for TCRbeta chain sequencing. Worth noting for this clone: No antigen is known for it. The input lacks base qualities; no much larger clone sits a single base away.

The clonotype comes from an adult who received the MenACWY meningococcal vaccine as a control. This chain is built from TRBV5-5 and TRBJ2-5, and 9 junction bases match TRBD1. The sample in question was peripheral blood, obtained 28 days after the second dose of the MenACWY control vaccine. Here is the DNA: TGTGCCAGCAGCTGGGGGACAGGGACGCAAGAGACCCAGTACTTC. Protein translation: CASSWGTGTQETQYF.